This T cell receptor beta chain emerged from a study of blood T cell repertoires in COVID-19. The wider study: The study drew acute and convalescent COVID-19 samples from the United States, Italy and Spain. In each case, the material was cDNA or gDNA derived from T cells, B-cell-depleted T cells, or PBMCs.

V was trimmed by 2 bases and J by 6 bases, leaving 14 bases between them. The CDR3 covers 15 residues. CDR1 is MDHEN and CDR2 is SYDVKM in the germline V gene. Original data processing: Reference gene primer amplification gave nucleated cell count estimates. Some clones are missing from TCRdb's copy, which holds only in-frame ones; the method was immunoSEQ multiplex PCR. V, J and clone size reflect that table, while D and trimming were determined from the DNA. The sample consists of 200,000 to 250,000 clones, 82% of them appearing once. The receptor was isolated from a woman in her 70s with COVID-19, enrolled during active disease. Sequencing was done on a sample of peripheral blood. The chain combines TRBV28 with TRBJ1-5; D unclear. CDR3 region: CASSLTGLPSQPQHF. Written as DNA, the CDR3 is TGTGCCAGCAGTTTAACGGGTCTCCCATCTCAGCCCCAGCATTTT. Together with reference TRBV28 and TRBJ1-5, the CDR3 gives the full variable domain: DVKVTQSSRYLVKRTGEKVFLECVQDMDHENMFWYRQDPGLGLRLIYFSYDVKMKEKGDIPEGYSVSREKKERFSLILESASTNQTSMYLCASSLTGLPSQPQHFGDGTRLSIL.